Listed below are T cell receptor beta chains from one sample, sequenced in a study of shared clonotypes between healthy human individuals. Using immunoSEQ multiplex PCR, the repertoire was profiled, and TCRdb retains in-frame clones only, with some absent. The sample records 1,400,000 or so clones, about 98.5% being singletons. Sequencing was carried out using naive CD4+ T cells sorted from blood. Receptors were obtained from a man aged 25-45 years in good health. Each CDR3 is given with its conserved first and last residue. D genes are given only for firm matches. Part of the rows lack a size; the others show once, few, many or a class for expanded clones.

clone size,D gene,J gene,V gene,CDR3 DNA,CDR3 protein
.,.,TRBJ1-1,TRBV20-1,TGCAGTGCTACCCCAGACGGGGAAGCTTTCTTT,CSATPDGEAFF
.,.,TRBJ2-3,TRBV5-5,TGTGCCAGCAGCTTGTCGGTGCAGGCCCTAGCCCACACAGATACGCAGTATTTT,CASSLSVQALAHTDTQYF
.,TRBD2,TRBJ2-7,TRBV7-6,TGTGCCAGCAGCTTAGTCGGGACTAGCGGACCCTACGAGCAGTACTTC,CASSLVGTSGPYEQYF
.,TRBD1,TRBJ2-7,TRBV5-1,TGCGCCAGCAACTTGGGGACAGGGGGCTACGAGCAGTACTTC,CASNLGTGGYEQYF
.,.,TRBJ1-1,TRBV11-2,TGTGCCAGCAGCCCCGGACAGTTGAACACTGAAGCTTTCTTT,CASSPGQLNTEAFF
.,.,TRBJ2-2,TRBV5-1,TGCGCCAGCAGCTGGAAGGGTTCGAACACCGGGGAGCTGTTTTTT,CASSWKGSNTGELFF
.,TRBD1,TRBJ1-5,TRBV4-1,TGCGCCAGCCGCGCATTAGGACAGGGATTAGGTCAGCCCCAGCATTTT,CASRALGQGLGQPQHF
.,TRBD1,TRBJ2-1,TRBV7-9,TGTGCCAGCAGCCCTAGGTGGACAGGGAGCTCCTACAATGAGCAGTTCTTC,CASSPRWTGSSYNEQFF
.,.,TRBJ1-5,TRBV10-3,TGTGCCATCAGCCCAGCAGGCAGTTATAGCAATCAGCCCCAGCATTTT,CAISPAGSYSNQPQHF
.,TRBD2,TRBJ2-7,TRBV29-1,TGCAGCGTTGTTGCGACCGCGGGAGTGAACGAGCAGTACTTC,CSVVATAGVNEQYF
.,.,TRBJ2-1,TRBV27,TGTGCCAGCAGTTTAAGACTGATGGGATCCAATGAGCAGTTCTTC,CASSLRLMGSNEQFF
.,.,TRBJ2-2,TRBV7-2,TGTGCCAGCAGCTTAAAGGGGGGCTCCGGGGAGCTGTTTTTT,CASSLKGGSGELFF
.,.,TRBJ1-2,TRBV28,TGTGCCAGCAGTTTATCCCGGAGGGGGGGCGACTACACCTTC,CASSLSRRGGDYTF
.,TRBD1,TRBJ2-7,TRBV5-1,TGCGCCAGCAGCTTGGATTTGAGGGACAGGCGATCCTACGAGCAGTACTTC,CASSLDLRDRRSYEQYF
.,.,TRBJ1-2,TRBV4-1,TGCGCCAGTCGCGGGGGCCCTACTAACTATGGCTACACCTTC,CASRGGPTNYGYTF
.,TRBD1,TRBJ2-5,TRBV5-1,TGCGCCAGCAGCTTGGTCGGGACAGGGGCCCAAGAGACCCAGTACTTC,CASSLVGTGAQETQYF
.,.,TRBJ1-1,TRBV6-1,TGTGCCAGCCAATACCCGAGGGGGGCTGAAGCTTTCTTT,CASQYPRGAEAFF
.,.,TRBJ1-1,TRBV5-1,TGCGCCAGCGGAGGACAGACAAACACTGAAGCTTTCTTT,CASGGQTNTEAFF
.,TRBD2,TRBJ2-5,TRBV7-6,TGTGCCAGCAGCCCGAGGAGGGCGGGGGAAGAGACCCAGTACTTC,CASSPRRAGEETQYF
.,TRBD1,TRBJ1-1,TRBV7-6,TGTGCCAGCAGCCCGGGACAGGGGCGATTGGGGAAAGCTGAAGCTTTCTTT,CASSPGQGRLGKAEAFF
.,.,TRBJ1-3,TRBV7-8,TGTGCCAACAGCACAACGAGCCTGGCCTTAGGTGGAAACACCATATATTTT,CANSTTSLALGGNTIYF
.,.,TRBJ2-1,TRBV28,TGTGCCAGCAATTGGGGTCCCAATGAGCAGTTCTTC,CASNWGPNEQFF
.,TRBD2,TRBJ2-7,TRBV7-9,TGTGCCAGCAGCCTTCGGGGGGGCACTCTCTACGAGCAGTACTTC,CASSLRGGTLYEQYF
.,.,TRBJ2-7,TRBV10-3,TGTGCCATCAGTGAGTCGAGGAGGGGGGACTACGAGCAGTACTTC,CAISESRRGDYEQYF
once,.,TRBJ1-5,TRBV18,TGTGCCAGCTCACCAAAGATCAATCAGCCCCAGCATTTT,CASSPKINQPQHF
.,.,TRBJ2-3,TRBV7-9,TGTGCCAGCAGCCCGACGGGAGTGACAGATACGCAGTATTTT,CASSPTGVTDTQYF
.,TRBD1,TRBJ2-1,TRBV5-1,TGCGCCAGCAGCTCACAGGGGACCCCTAATAACAATGAGCAGTTCTTC,CASSSQGTPNNNEQFF
once,.,TRBJ2-1,TRBV27,TGTGCCAGCAGTTTCTCCCGAGACTGGGCGGAACTCGCCTACAATGAGCAGTTCTTC,CASSFSRDWAELAYNEQFF
.,TRBD2,TRBJ2-3,TRBV5-8,TGTGCCAGCAGCTTACTAGCGGGAGGTGATACGCAGTATTTT,CASSLLAGGDTQYF
.,.,TRBJ2-5,TRBV29-1,TGCAGCGTTGCTGTGGCAGTAGAGACCCAGTACTTC,CSVAVAVETQYF
.,.,TRBJ2-7,TRBV29-1,TGCAGCGTTAACAGGGAAACCTACGAGCAGTACTTC,CSVNRETYEQYF
.,.,TRBJ1-2,TRBV6-5,TGTGCCAGCAGTGGACGGGGATATGGCTACACCTTC,CASSGRGYGYTF
.,TRBD2,TRBJ2-5,TRBV9,TGTGCCAGCAGCGTAGGCGGGAGCGGGCAAGAGACCCAGTACTTC,CASSVGGSGQETQYF
.,.,TRBJ2-1,TRBV5-4,TGTGCCAGCAGCTTGGTGGGGGGCGGGTACAATGAGCAGTTCTTC,CASSLVGGGYNEQFF
.,.,TRBJ1-2,TRBV19,TGTGCCAGTAGTGAGAACTATGGCTACACCTTC,CASSENYGYTF
.,.,TRBJ1-5,TRBV19,TGTGCCAGTAGTATAGATCGGGCAGGCGATCAGCCCCAGCATTTT,CASSIDRAGDQPQHF
.,TRBD2,TRBJ2-5,TRBV2,TGTGCCAGCAGGGATAGACTAGCGGGAAGAGAGACCCAGTACTTC,CASRDRLAGRETQYF
.,TRBD2,TRBJ2-7,TRBV10-2,TGCGCCAGCAGACGACTAGCGGACTCCTACGAGCAGTACTTC,CASRRLADSYEQYF